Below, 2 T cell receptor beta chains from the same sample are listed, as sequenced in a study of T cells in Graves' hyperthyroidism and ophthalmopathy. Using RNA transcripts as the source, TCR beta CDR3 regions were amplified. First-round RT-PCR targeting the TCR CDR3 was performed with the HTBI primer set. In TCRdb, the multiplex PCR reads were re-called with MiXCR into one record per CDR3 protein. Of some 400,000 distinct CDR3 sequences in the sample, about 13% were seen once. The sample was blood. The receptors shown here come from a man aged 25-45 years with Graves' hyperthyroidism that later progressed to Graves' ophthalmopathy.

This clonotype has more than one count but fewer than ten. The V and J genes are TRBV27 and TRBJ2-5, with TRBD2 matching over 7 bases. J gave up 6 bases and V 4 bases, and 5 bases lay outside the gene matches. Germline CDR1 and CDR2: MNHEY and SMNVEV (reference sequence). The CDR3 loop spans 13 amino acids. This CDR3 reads CASSWGRGKTQYF. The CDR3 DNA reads TGTGCCAGCAGTTGGGGGAGGGGAAAGACCCAGTACTTC.

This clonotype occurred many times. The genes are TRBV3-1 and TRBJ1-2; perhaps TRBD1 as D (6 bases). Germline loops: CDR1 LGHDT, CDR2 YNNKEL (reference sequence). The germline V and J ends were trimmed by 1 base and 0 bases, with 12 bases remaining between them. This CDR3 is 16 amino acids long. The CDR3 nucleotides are TGTGCCAGCAGCCAAGGGGACACCTCAACTAACTATGGCTACACCTTC. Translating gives CASSQGDTSTNYGYTF.